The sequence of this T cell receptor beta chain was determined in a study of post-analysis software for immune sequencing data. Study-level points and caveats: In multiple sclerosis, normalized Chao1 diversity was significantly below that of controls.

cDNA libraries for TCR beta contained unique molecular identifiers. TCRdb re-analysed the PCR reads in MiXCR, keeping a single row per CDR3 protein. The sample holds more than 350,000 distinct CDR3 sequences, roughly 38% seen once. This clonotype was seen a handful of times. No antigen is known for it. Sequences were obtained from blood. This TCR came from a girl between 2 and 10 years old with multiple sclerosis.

The CDR3 DNA is TGTGCCAGCAGTTCCCCAGGGGGCCGTTCACCCCTCCACTTT. Amino acids: CASSSPGGRSPLHF. The gene calls are TRBV28 and TRBJ1-6; TRBD1 matches 8 bases. The CDR3 runs to 14 residues. Per the germline V gene, CDR1 is MDHEN and CDR2 is SYDVKM. V dropped 4 bases and J dropped 9; count of bases not matched to a gene: 5.